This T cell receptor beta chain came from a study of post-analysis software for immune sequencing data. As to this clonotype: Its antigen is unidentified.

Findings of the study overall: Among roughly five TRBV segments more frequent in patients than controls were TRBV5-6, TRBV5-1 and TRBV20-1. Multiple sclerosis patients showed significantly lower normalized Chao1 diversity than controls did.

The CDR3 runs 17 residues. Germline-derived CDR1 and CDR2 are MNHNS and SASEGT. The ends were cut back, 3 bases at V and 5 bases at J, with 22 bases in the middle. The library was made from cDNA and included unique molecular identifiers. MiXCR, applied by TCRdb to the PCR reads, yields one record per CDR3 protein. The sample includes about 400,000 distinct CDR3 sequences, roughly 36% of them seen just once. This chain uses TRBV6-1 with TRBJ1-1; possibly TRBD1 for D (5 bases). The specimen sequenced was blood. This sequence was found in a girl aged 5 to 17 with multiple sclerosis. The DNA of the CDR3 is TGTGCCAGCAGTGAGGGGGGGTGGCAGGTCTCGCAGACTGAAGCTTTCTTT. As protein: CASSEGGWQVSQTEAFF.